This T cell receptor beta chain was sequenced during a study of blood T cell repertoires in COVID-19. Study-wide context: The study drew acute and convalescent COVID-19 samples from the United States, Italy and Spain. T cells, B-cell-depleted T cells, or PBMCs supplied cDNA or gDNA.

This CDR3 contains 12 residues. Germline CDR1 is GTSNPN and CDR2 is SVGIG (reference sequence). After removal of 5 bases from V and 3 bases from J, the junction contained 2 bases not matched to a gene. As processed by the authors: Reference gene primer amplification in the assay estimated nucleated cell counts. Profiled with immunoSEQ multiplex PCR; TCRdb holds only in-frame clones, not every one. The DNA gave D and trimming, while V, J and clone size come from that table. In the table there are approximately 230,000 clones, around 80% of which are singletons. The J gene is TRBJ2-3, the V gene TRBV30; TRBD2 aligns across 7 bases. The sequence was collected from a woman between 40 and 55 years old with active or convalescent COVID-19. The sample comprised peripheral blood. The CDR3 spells CAWGAGTDTQYF. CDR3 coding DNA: TGTGCCTGGGGAGCGGGGACAGATACGCAGTATTTT.